The 15 T cell receptor beta chains reported below all come from one sample, sequenced in a study of cytomegalovirus exposure and HLA in healthy donors. With 60 Vbeta and 13 Jbeta primers, the PCR was carried out. Only in-frame clones appear in the TCRdb table, and some are missing; sequencing was by immunoSEQ multiplex PCR. The table for this sample gives about 150,000 clones. Sequencing input: PBMCs. The origin of the receptors is a woman between 45 and 65 years old in good health and CMV-seronegative.

The gene calls are TRBV7-8 and TRBJ1-5; perhaps TRBD1 as D (5 bases). Germline V gene lookup returns CDR1 SGHVS and CDR2 FQNEAQ. The CDR3 totals 16 residues. V was shortened by 5 bases and J by 6 bases, with 20 bases between the two germline ends. The CDR3 protein is CASSQRRVRPRQPQHF. The DNA for the CDR3 is TGTGCCAGCAGCCAACGCAGGGTTCGACCCCGTCAGCCCCAGCATTTT.

The V call is TRBV7-9, the J call TRBJ1-2; D may be TRBD1 (5 bases). Trimming took off 5 bases at V and 5 bases at J, with 18 bases between the two ends. Germline V gene lookup returns CDR1 SEHNR and CDR2 FQNEAQ (reference sequence). The CDR3 contains 15 residues. In nucleotides, the CDR3 is TGTGCCAGCAGCCCTCGGGGGGGTACCGGGTATGGCTACACCTTC. As protein: CASSPRGGTGYGYTF.

The chain has TRBV19 and TRBJ1-1; D remains unclear. The CDR3 is made up of 14 amino acids. Germline CDR1 and CDR2: LNHDA and SQIVND (reference sequence). Trimming cost V 3 bases and J 0 bases, with 8 bases left between them. The CDR3 DNA sequence: TGTGCCAGTAGTATTAGCGGCTTGAACACTGAAGCTTTCTTT. As protein: CASSISGLNTEAFF.

CDR3 in DNA: TGCAGTGCTAGTGAGGAGGCCGAGCAGTTCTTC. It is translated as CSASEEAEQFF. J is TRBJ2-1 and V is TRBV20-1; D may be TRBD2 (5 bases). Germline CDR1 DFQATT, CDR2 SNEGSKA (reference sequence). The CDR3 extends over 11 amino acids. Trimming removed 3 bases at V and 10 bases at J, with 10 bases between.

This chain joins TRBV4-1 and TRBJ1-2, with 8 bases aligning to TRBD1. CDR3 length: 14 residues. Germline trimming cut 4 bases from V and 6 bases from J; bases unmatched to any gene: 7. Germline V gene data show CDR1 as MGHRA and CDR2 as YSYEKL. For the CDR3, the DNA is TGCGCCAGCAGCCCGGGACAGGACCTGGATGGCTACACCTTC. Protein: CASSPGQDLDGYTF.

The chain carries TRBV15 and TRBJ2-3; the D gene is possibly TRBD1 (6 bases). CDR3 length: 16 amino acids. From germline, CDR1 is LNHNV and CDR2 YYDKDF (reference sequence). V dropped 0 bases and J dropped 2 bases, with 12 bases sitting between them. The CDR3 region is CATSREGAAYTDTQYF. DNA of the CDR3: TGTGCCACCAGCAGAGAGGGGGCAGCCTACACAGATACGCAGTATTTT.

The genes are TRBV29-1 and TRBJ2-7, with 11 bases matching TRBD2. CDR1 and CDR2 from the germline V gene are SQVTM and ANQGSEA. The CDR3 totals 14 residues. V was pared by 5 bases and J by 0 bases, with 3 bases of the junction left unmatched. CDR3 amino acids: CSVQLAGDSYEQYF. In DNA form, the CDR3 reads TGCAGCGTTCAACTAGCGGGAGACTCCTACGAGCAGTACTTC.

The J gene is TRBJ2-1, the V gene TRBV7-3, with 11 bases lining up with TRBD2. Losses at the gene ends were 5 bases for V and 6 bases for J; bases not matched to a gene: 6. The CDR3 has 15 residues. Germline assignment: CDR1 SGHTA and CDR2 FQGTGA. The CDR3 DNA reads as TGTGCCAGCAGCCCAAGACTAGCGGGGTCCAATGAGCAGTTCTTC. Amino acid sequence: CASSPRLAGSNEQFF.

CDR3 bases: TGTGCCAGCAGCCAGGACATCCAAGAGACCCAGTACTTC. Protein sequence: CASSQDIQETQYF. This sequence joins TRBV7-9 and TRBJ2-5; possible D gene TRBD1, 5 bases. This CDR3 is built from 13 residues. The germline V and J ends were trimmed by 5 bases and 1 base, with 8 bases remaining between them. Germline V gene sequence: CDR1 SEHNR, CDR2 FQNEAQ (reference sequence). The entire variable domain, with the rest obtained from reference TRBV7-9 and TRBJ2-5, is as follows: DTGVSQNPRHKITKRGQNVTFRCDPISEHNRLYWYRQTLGQGPEFLTYFQNEAQLEKSRLLSDRFSAERPKGSFSTLEIQRTEQGDSAMYLCASSQDIQETQYFGPGTRLLVL.

V gene TRBV6-1 combines with J gene TRBJ1-4; 7 nucleotides agree with TRBD1. The CDR3 contains 14 residues. V trimming: 7 bases; J trimming: 4 bases; junction bases outside the gene matches: 6. Germline V gene sequence: CDR1 MNHNS, CDR2 SASEGT. CDR3 amino acids: CASTPSGGNEKLFF. CDR3 nucleotides: TGTGCCAGCACCCCGTCAGGGGGTAATGAAAAACTGTTTTTT.

The chain combines TRBV6-4 with TRBJ1-1; TRBD1 aligns across 7 bases. V shed 0 bases, J shed 3 bases, and the junction held 10 bases outside the gene matches. The CDR3 has 17 amino acids. CDR1 is MRHNA and CDR2 is SNTAGT in the germline V gene. As DNA, the CDR3 is TGTGCCAGCAGTGACTCGACAAGGGGGCGGGGGGACACTGAAGCTTTCTTT. It encodes CASSDSTRGRGDTEAFF.

This sequence joins TRBV4-2 and TRBJ1-2, with TRBD1 matching over 10 bases. Germline V lookup: CDR1 LGHNA, CDR2 YNFKEQ. The junction had 10 bases not matched to a gene; V was cut back by 0 bases and J by 6 bases. This CDR3 contains 17 residues. CDR3 in DNA: TGTGCCAGCAGCCAAGAAGGCGACAGGGGGCGCTTGGATGGCTACACCTTC. Translated, it gives CASSQEGDRGRLDGYTF.

V gene TRBV29-1 combines with J gene TRBJ1-3; TRBD1 matches 9 bases. CDR1 is SQVTM and CDR2 is ANQGSEA in the germline V gene. V was clipped by 4 bases and J by 2 bases; unmatched bases: 3. The CDR3 has 14 amino acids. The CDR3 sequence: CSVVQGATGNTIYF. Here the CDR3 DNA reads TGCAGCGTTGTACAGGGGGCGACTGGAAACACCATATATTTT.

The chain couples TRBV6-6 to TRBJ2-4; TRBD2 is a possible D gene (7 bases). This CDR3 region has 15 residues. V dropped 6 bases and J dropped 3 bases, with 15 bases sitting between them. Germline V gene data show CDR1 as MNHNY and CDR2 as SVGAGI (reference sequence). This CDR3 is CASSSGGNDKNIQYF. The CDR3 DNA reads as TGTGCCAGCAGCTCGGGGGGCAACGACAAAAACATTCAGTACTTC.

The chain is built from TRBV5-4 and TRBJ2-7; 9 bases are a match to TRBD1. Trimming took 4 bases from V and 2 from J; bases not matched to a gene: 4. Germline V CDR1 and CDR2: SGHNT, YYREEE (reference sequence). The CDR3 has 14 residues. CDR3 sequence reads: CASSPGTGPYEQYF. CDR3 bases: TGTGCCAGCAGCCCTGGGACAGGGCCCTACGAGCAGTACTTC.